Listed below are T cell receptor beta chains from one sample, sequenced in a study of T cells in Graves' hyperthyroidism and ophthalmopathy. TCRdb fed the multiplex PCR reads into MiXCR, producing one record per CDR3 protein. The sample records roughly 660,000 distinct CDR3 sequences, roughly a sixth being singletons. The specimen sequenced was blood. These TCRs come from a man in his fifties with Graves' hyperthyroidism. CDR3s include the opening cysteine and the closing phenylalanine or tryptophan. Each record gives: clone size, J gene, V gene, D gene, CDR3 DNA, CDR3 protein. A D gene is named only where the DNA matches it firmly. Where a row states a size, it is once, few, many or the class of an expanded clone; other rows omit it.

.	TRBJ2-1	TRBV7-6	TRBD2	TGTGCCAGCAGCTTAGCTGGGACTAGCTCCAATGAGCAGTTCTTC	CASSLAGTSSNEQFF
many	TRBJ2-7	TRBV10-3	TRBD1	TGTGCCATCAGTGGACAGGGGGGGGGCGAGCAGTACTTC	CAISGQGGGEQYF
.	TRBJ2-1	TRBV5-6	.	TGTGCCAGCACCTTCACTAACAATGAGCAGTTCTTC	CASTFTNNEQFF
.	TRBJ1-4	TRBV27	.	TGTGCCAGCAGCCCGAGCGAGGCAGGCCTTAATGAAAAACTGTTTTTT	CASSPSEAGLNEKLFF
once	TRBJ2-1	TRBV15	TRBD1	TGTGCCACCAGCAGAGAGAGACAGGGTCTCTACAATGAGCAGTTCTTC	CATSRERQGLYNEQFF
many	TRBJ1-2	TRBV5-1	.	TGCGCCAGCACCCCGGGCGGATATGGCTATGGCTACACCTTC	CASTPGGYGYGYTF
few	TRBJ2-1	TRBV3-1	.	TGTGCCAGCAGCTACTTGGGCAGCGAGCAGTTCTTC	CASSYLGSEQFF
few	TRBJ2-3	TRBV5-1	.	TGCGCCAGCAGCACCGGGTCAGCCTTTACCAGCACAGATACGCAGTATTTT	CASSTGSAFTSTDTQYF
many	TRBJ2-7	TRBV2	.	TGTGCCAGCAGTGAGGCCGGGACTCCGAGCTCCTACGAGCAGTACTTC	CASSEAGTPSSYEQYF
many	TRBJ1-4	TRBV5-4	.	TGTGCCAGCAGCCCGGGACTGATAAATGAAAAACTGTTTTTT	CASSPGLINEKLFF
few	TRBJ1-2	TRBV9	.	TGTGCCAGCAGCGTAATCCGGGGAGGGGGCTATGGCTACACCTTC	CASSVIRGGGYGYTF
.	TRBJ2-3	TRBV28	.	TGTGCCAGCAAAAGGAGCGGCTCAAGCACAGATACGCAGTATTTT	CASKRSGSSTDTQYF
many	TRBJ2-5	TRBV28	.	TGTGCCAGCAGTTCAGGGCAAGAAGAGACCCAGTACTTC	CASSSGQEETQYF
many	TRBJ2-5	TRBV20-1	.	TGCAGTGCCAACAGGGTAGGAGAGACCCAGTACTTC	CSANRVGETQYF
many	TRBJ2-5	TRBV18	.	TGTGCCAGCTCACCACGTCCAAACCAAGAGACCCAGTACTTC	CASSPRPNQETQYF
few	TRBJ1-1	TRBV15	.	TGTGCCACCAGCGTAGAGAGTACGCCTGCCGCTTTCTTT	CATSVESTPAAFF
.	TRBJ1-5	TRBV12-3/TRBV12-4	TRBD1	TGTGCCAGCAGCTCAGGGGGATCGGGCAATCAGCCCCAGCATTTT	CASSSGGSGNQPQHF
many	TRBJ1-2	TRBV12-3/TRBV12-4	.	TGTGCCATCCAACCCCCTGGGACAATTGGCTACACCTTC	CAIQPPGTIGYTF
.	TRBJ1-2	TRBV20-1	.	TGCAGTGCTGCCCTAGACAGCGATAGTGCGGGCTACACCTTC	CSAALDSDSAGYTF
many	TRBJ2-2	TRBV11-3	.	TGTGCCAGCAGCAAGGACGGCGCGAACACCGGGGAGCTGTTTTTT	CASSKDGANTGELFF
.	TRBJ2-1	TRBV18	.	TGTGCCAGCTCACCACCTACGGCGGGATTACCCTACAATGAGCAGTTCTTC	CASSPPTAGLPYNEQFF
few	TRBJ1-4	TRBV4-3	.	TGCGCCAGCAGCCGATCAGGGGTGGTTGCAACTAATGAAAAACTGTTTTTT	CASSRSGVVATNEKLFF
few	TRBJ2-1	TRBV9	TRBD1	TGTGCCAGCAGCGCGGGACAGGGGGCGCGTGAGCAGTTCTTC	CASSAGQGAREQFF
.	TRBJ2-1	TRBV9	.	TGTGCCAGCAGCGTAGAATCTAGAGGGGTAGAGCAGTTCTTC	CASSVESRGVEQFF
.	TRBJ2-3	TRBV20-1	.	TGCAGTGCCCGCGCCATTTCCACAGATACGCAGTATTTT	CSARAISTDTQYF
.	TRBJ1-5	TRBV15	.	TGTGCCACCGGGGGTTATAGCAATCAGCCCCAGCATTTT	CATGGYSNQPQHF
.	TRBJ2-2	TRBV30	.	TGTGCCTGGAGTGTACGACTTCCCGGGGAGCTGTTTTTT	CAWSVRLPGELFF
many	TRBJ1-2	TRBV27	TRBD1	TGTGCCAGCAGTTTCGGGACAGGGGACTATGGCTACACCTTC	CASSFGTGDYGYTF
few	TRBJ2-2	TRBV3-1	TRBD2	TGTGCCAGCAGCCAAGATCAACTAGCGATTGCCGGGGAGCTGTTTTTT	CASSQDQLAIAGELFF
few	TRBJ2-1	TRBV10-3	.	TGTGCCGCCAGAGGGGACGGAAGACACAATGAGCAGTTCTTC	CAARGDGRHNEQFF
few	TRBJ2-5	TRBV5-1	TRBD2	TGCGCCAGCGGAACTAGCGGGAGGGCCGCAGAGACCCAGTACTTC	CASGTSGRAAETQYF
many	TRBJ1-5	TRBV12-3/TRBV12-4	.	TGTGCCAGCAGTTTAAGGCAGACAAATCAGCCCCAGCATTTT	CASSLRQTNQPQHF
.	TRBJ1-2	TRBV20-1	TRBD1	TGCAGTGCTCGTACAGGGGGCGACGGCTACACCTTC	CSARTGGDGYTF
.	TRBJ2-7	TRBV7-3	TRBD1	TGTGCCAGCAACTCGGACAGGACGGGGAAATACGAGCAGTACTTC	CASNSDRTGKYEQYF
few	TRBJ2-5	TRBV9	.	TGTGCCAGCAGCGCGGACTTCGCGGGGACCCAGTACTTC	CASSADFAGTQYF
once	TRBJ1-5	TRBV27	.	TGTGCCAGCAGGGGGTCGGGGGGTGAGAATCAGCCCCAGCATTTT	CASRGSGGENQPQHF
many	TRBJ2-7	TRBV2	TRBD2	TGTGCCAGCACAGGACTAGCGGGGGTAAGCGAGCAGTACTTC	CASTGLAGVSEQYF
.	TRBJ1-1	TRBV2	.	TGTGCCAGCTGCCAAGCAGGGGTCGGCACTGAAGCTTTCTTT	CASCQAGVGTEAFF
.	TRBJ1-1	TRBV5-8	TRBD1	TGTGCCAAAGAGGACAGGGGGAATGGGGACACTGAAGCTTTCTTT	CAKEDRGNGDTEAFF
many	TRBJ2-1	TRBV27	.	TGTGCCAGCAGCCCAGGCGATGAGCAGTTCTTC	CASSPGDEQFF
many	TRBJ2-7	TRBV28	.	TGTGCCAGCAGTTTTAAGACGCCCTCCTACGAGCAGTACTTC	CASSFKTPSYEQYF
few	TRBJ2-3	TRBV7-9	TRBD2	TGTGCCAGCAGCGTCACTCGAAGACTAGCGGGAGAAGTAGCTGATACGCAGTATTTT	CASSVTRRLAGEVADTQYF
few	TRBJ2-1	TRBV5-1	TRBD2	TGCGCCAGCAGCACCGGGACTAGCGGGCCTTACAATGAGCAGTTCTTC	CASSTGTSGPYNEQFF
.	TRBJ2-4	TRBV7-9	.	TGTGCCAGCAGCCCACAAAACATTCAGTACTTC	CASSPQNIQYF
many	TRBJ2-1	TRBV12-3/TRBV12-4	.	TGTGCCAGCAGTTTACGTAGCGGAAATAAAAATGAGCAGTTCTTC	CASSLRSGNKNEQFF
many	TRBJ2-5	TRBV30	.	TGTGCCTGGGAGGGGTTGGGTTACCAAGAGACCCAGTACTTC	CAWEGLGYQETQYF
few	TRBJ2-4	TRBV19	.	TGTGCCAGTAGTATAGACCGCGGACTCGGGAGAGACATTCAGTACTTC	CASSIDRGLGRDIQYF
many	TRBJ2-7	TRBV27	.	TGTGCCAGCAGCCGACAGGCGGGAACCTACGAGCAGTACTTC	CASSRQAGTYEQYF
few	TRBJ1-4	TRBV14	.	TGTGCCAGCAGCCCTCTGATCAGGGGCGCTGGAGATGAAAAACTGTTTTTT	CASSPLIRGAGDEKLFF
few	TRBJ1-3	TRBV27	.	TGTGCCAGCAGTCCCGACAGGTCATTCTTATTCTCTGGAAACACCATATATTTT	CASSPDRSFLFSGNTIYF
.	TRBJ2-6	TRBV9	.	TGTGCCAGCAGCGTACCCGGCTCTGGGGCCAACGTCCTGACTTTC	CASSVPGSGANVLTF
many	TRBJ2-7	TRBV7-9	.	TGTGCCAGCAGCTTAACTGGACAATCCAGGTACGAGCAGTACTTC	CASSLTGQSRYEQYF
few	TRBJ1-1	TRBV6-1	TRBD1	TGTGCCAGCATTAACAGGGGGTACACTGAAGCTTTCTTT	CASINRGYTEAFF